Each of the 18 T cell receptor beta chains below was sequenced from the same sample in a study of blood T cell repertoires in COVID-19. The protocol was immunoSEQ multiplex PCR, while the TCRdb copy is restricted to in-frame clones and leaves out a portion. Among 160,000 or so clones listed, 85% to 95% were seen once. The sample was peripheral blood. These TCRs come from a woman aged 55 to 70 with COVID-19, enrolled during active disease.

V and J are TRBV27 and TRBJ1-3; tentative D call: TRBD1 (5 bases). V lost 2 bases and J 2 bases, leaving 10 bases between the germline ends. This CDR3 is built from 15 residues. CDR1 is MNHEY, CDR2 SMNVEV, per germline (reference sequence). CDR3 in DNA: TGTGCCAGCAGTTTACAGGGCCGTCCTGGAAACACCATATATTTT. This translates into CASSLQGRPGNTIYF.

CDR3 protein: CASSKDRVSYEQYF. For the CDR3, the DNA is TGTGCCAGTAGTAAGGACAGGGTCTCCTACGAGCAGTACTTC. The chain links TRBV19 to TRBJ2-7; TRBD1 agrees at 8 bases. V gave up 4 bases and J gave up 0 bases; unmatched junction bases: 2. The germline CDR1 and CDR2 sequences are LNHDA and SQIVND (reference sequence). The CDR3 length is 14 residues.

The chain recombines TRBV5-1 with TRBJ2-7, with a weak D call TRBD1 (7 bases). The CDR3 runs 14 residues. The germline gives CDR1 SGHRS, CDR2 YFSETQ. V lost 2 bases and J 5 bases, leaving 14 bases between the germline ends. In DNA, the CDR3 is TGCGCCAGCAGCTTACGCCAGGGGGGCCACGAGCAGTACTTC. Its protein product is CASSLRQGGHEQYF.

The V call is TRBV6-5, the J call TRBJ1-1; D remains unclear. With 0 bases removed from V and 11 bases from J, the gap between germline ends came to 19 bases. This CDR3 has 15 amino acids. The germline CDR1 and CDR2 sequences are MNHEY and SVGAGI. CDR3 DNA sequence: TGTGCCAGCAGTTACTCGAGGAGACTGTATGAGATGGCTTTCTTT. Its translation: CASSYSRRLYEMAFF.

The chain links TRBV7-3 to TRBJ1-1, with a weak D call TRBD1 (6 bases). The CDR3 spans 14 residues. Germline CDR1 is SGHTA and CDR2 is FQGTGA. The ends were cut back, 3 bases at V and 3 bases at J, with 11 bases in the middle. The chain's CDR3 is CASSLQGSDTEAFF. As DNA, the CDR3 is TGTGCCAGCAGCTTGCAGGGGAGCGACACTGAAGCTTTCTTT.

V and J are TRBV28 and TRBJ2-3, with 10 positions matching TRBD1. The CDR3 covers 13 residues. Germline loops: CDR1 MDHEN, CDR2 SYDVKM. J lost 5 bases, V lost 10 bases, and 6 bases had no gene match. The chain's CDR3 is CATGQGNIDTQYF. The CDR3 DNA is TGTGCCACGGGACAGGGGAATATAGATACGCAGTATTTT.

The V gene is TRBV4-2, the J gene TRBJ1-5, with TRBD1 matching over 8 bases. This CDR3 region has 16 residues. Germline V lookup: CDR1 LGHNA, CDR2 YNFKEQ. With 0 bases clipped from V and 6 bases from J, the junction kept 7 bases outside the gene matches. CDR3 sequence reads: CASSQDLQGGRQPQHF. The CDR3 coding sequence is TGTGCCAGCAGCCAAGATCTACAGGGGGGTCGTCAGCCCCAGCATTTT.

The chain joins TRBV3-1 (or the pseudogene TRBV3-2) to TRBJ1-1; 10 nucleotides line up with TRBD1. The CDR3 totals 14 residues. CDR1 LGHDT and CDR2 YNNKEL come from the germline V gene (reference sequence). Trimming at V came to 8 bases and at J to 0 bases, leaving 3 bases not matched to a gene. The CDR3 DNA reads as TGTGCCAGCGGGACAGGGGCGGTGAACACTGAAGCTTTCTTT. Its translation: CASGTGAVNTEAFF.

This clone has just one count. The rearrangement joins TRBV6-1 to TRBJ1-2; 9 bases align to TRBD1. Germline CDR1 and CDR2: MNHNS and SASEGT. This CDR3 spans 17 amino acids. V lost 6 bases to trimming and J lost 5 bases; unmatched junction nucleotides: 16. The CDR3 DNA reads TGTGCCAGCAGGGAAACACCGGGACAGGGTGAGACGTATGGCTACACCTTC. As protein: CASRETPGQGETYGYTF.

This rearrangement joins TRBV4-2 to TRBJ1-5; possibly TRBD1 for D (5 bases). This CDR3 has 13 amino acids. Per the germline V gene, CDR1 is LGHNA and CDR2 is YNFKEQ. V was shortened by 1 base and J by 8 bases, with 9 bases between the two germline ends. CDR3 amino acids: CASSQGGGEPQHF. The CDR3 nucleotides are TGTGCCAGCAGCCAAGGCGGGGGGGAGCCCCAGCATTTT.

The chain joins TRBV5-8 to TRBJ1-2; no firm D call. From germline, CDR1 is SGHTS and CDR2 YDEGEE. Trimming stripped 0 bases from V and 1 base from J, with 10 bases between. This CDR3 comprises 15 residues. CDR3 loop: CASSLDLAYNYGYTF. The CDR3 nucleotides are TGTGCCAGCAGCTTGGATCTCGCCTATAACTATGGCTACACCTTC.

The V and J genes are TRBV18 and TRBJ1-5; 11 positions match TRBD1. The CDR3 runs 14 residues. Germline V CDR1 and CDR2: KGHSH, LQKENI. The V and J ends lost 5 bases and 6 bases, in that order; junction bases with no gene match: 3. CDR3 sequence: CASSGTGGRQPQHF. DNA of the CDR3: TGTGCCAGCTCAGGGACAGGGGGACGTCAGCCCCAGCATTTT.

The rearrangement links TRBV5-1 to TRBJ2-1; 10 positions agree with TRBD2. CDR1 and CDR2 (germline): SGHRS, YFSETQ. V shed 2 bases and J 2 bases; nucleotides not matched to a gene: 1. The CDR3 sequence is 15 residues long. CDR3 sequence (DNA): TGCGCCAGCAGCTTACTAGCGGGGCCCTACAATGAGCAGTTCTTC. This encodes CASSLLAGPYNEQFF.

The chain employs TRBV9 and TRBJ1-2; D is perhaps TRBD1 (5 bases). V lost 0 bases to trimming and J lost 5 bases, with 14 bases between them. Per the germline V gene, CDR1 is SGDLS and CDR2 is YYNGEE. This CDR3 region has 15 residues. The CDR3 protein is CASSVEVGGSYGYTF. The CDR3 nucleotides read TGTGCCAGCAGCGTAGAAGTGGGGGGTAGTTATGGCTACACCTTC.

This sequence joins TRBV27 and TRBJ1-2; 7 bases are shared with TRBD1. V was pared by 10 bases and J by 4 bases, with 21 bases of the junction left unmatched. Per germline, CDR1 MNHEY and CDR2 SMNVEV (reference sequence). The CDR3 is made up of 17 amino acids. CDR3 in amino acids: CATARDSHPILGYGYTF. DNA for the CDR3: TGTGCCACCGCACGGGACAGCCACCCGATATTGGGCTATGGCTACACCTTC.

The chain employs TRBV4-3 and TRBJ2-2; 8 bases are shared with TRBD2. Germline CDR1 is LGHNA and CDR2 is YSLEER. The ends lost 0 bases at V and 4 bases at J; junction bases unmatched: 1. The CDR3 contains 15 residues. In DNA form, the CDR3 reads TGCGCCAGCAGCCAAGAAGCGGGGGTCACCGGGGAGCTGTTTTTT. This encodes CASSQEAGVTGELFF.

V usage is TRBV7-2 and J usage is TRBJ1-1; D is perhaps TRBD1 (6 bases). From germline, CDR1 is SGHTA and CDR2 FQGNSA. The V and J ends lost 5 bases and 5 bases respectively, with 15 bases between them. This CDR3 comprises 14 residues. This chain's CDR3 is CASSAQQGSTEAFF. In DNA form, the CDR3 reads TGTGCCAGCAGCGCCCAGCAGGGGAGTACTGAAGCTTTCTTT.

V and J are TRBV4-1 and TRBJ1-3; a weak D match, TRBD1 (6 bases). V lost 3 bases and J lost 2, with 11 bases in between. Germline CDR1 is MGHRA and CDR2 is YSYEKL. The CDR3 totals 15 residues. The DNA of the CDR3 is TGCGCCAGCAGCCAGGTCCGGACAGCTGGAAACACCATATATTTT. Amino acid sequence: CASSQVRTAGNTIYF.